The 14 T cell receptor beta chains in this list originate from one sample, sequenced in a study of cytomegalovirus exposure and HLA in healthy donors. 13 Jbeta primers and 60 Vbeta primers were used for the PCR. Repertoires were generated with immunoSEQ multiplex PCR, while TCRdb's copy carries only in-frame clones and drops some. The sample holds about 130,000 clones, about 83% seen once. The source material was PBMCs. These receptors were obtained from a girl aged 2-10 years in good health and CMV-seronegative.

CDR3 region: CASSLHYAQYF. In DNA, the CDR3 is TGCGCCAGCAGCCTCCACTATGCGCAGTACTTC. V is TRBV5-1 and J is TRBJ2-7; D uncertain. CDR1 and CDR2 from the germline V gene are SGHRS and YFSETQ. CDR3 size: 11 residues. V shed 4 bases and J shed 9 bases, with 11 bases lying between them. The entire variable domain, with the rest obtained from reference TRBV5-1 and TRBJ2-7, is as follows: KAGVTQTPRYLIKTRGQQVTLSCSPISGHRSVSWYQQTPGQGLQFLFEYFSETQRNKGNFPGRFSGRQFSNSRSEMNVSTLELGDSALYLCASSLHYAQYFGPGTRLTVT.

This chain links TRBV4-2 with TRBJ2-5; 13 bases are a match to TRBD2. The ends lost 1 base at V and 5 bases at J; junction bases unmatched: 10. The CDR3 consists of 18 residues. Germline loops: CDR1 LGHNA, CDR2 YNFKEQ. CDR3 DNA sequence: TGTGCCAGCAGCCAAGGACTAGCGGGGGGCCCAGGGGGGGAGACCCAGTACTTC. Translation: CASSQGLAGGPGGETQYF.

The CDR3 DNA is TGTGCCAGCAGCAAGTATGGAGGATTGGGGGAGACCCAGTACTTC. Protein product: CASSKYGGLGETQYF. This sequence joins TRBV7-8 and TRBJ2-5; the D gene is possibly TRBD2 (5 bases). This CDR3 is 15 amino acids long. Germline values: CDR1 SGHVS, CDR2 FQNEAQ. Deletions cut 5 bases from V and 5 bases from J, with 18 bases between.

This chain joins TRBV5-1 and TRBJ2-5, with a weak D call TRBD1 (6 bases). This CDR3 has 13 amino acids. V was pared by 5 bases and J by 4 bases, with 12 bases between. Germline V gives CDR1 SGHRS, CDR2 YFSETQ. This CDR3 reads CASRPTGLETQYF. CDR3 DNA sequence: TGCGCCAGCAGGCCCACAGGGTTAGAGACCCAGTACTTC.

The DNA of the CDR3 is TGTGCCAGCAGTCTACAGGGGGCTGTAAGTGTGCAGTACTTC. Its translation: CASSLQGAVSVQYF. The chain carries TRBV27 and TRBJ2-7; TRBD1 aligns across 9 bases. The V gene end was trimmed by 5 bases and the J gene end by 9 bases; junction bases not matched to a gene: 11. This CDR3 has 14 residues. Germline CDR1 and CDR2: MNHEY and SMNVEV (reference sequence).

This clone came up once. The rearrangement links TRBV5-1 to TRBJ1-6; TRBD1 matches 8 bases. CDR1 is SGHRS, CDR2 YFSETQ, per germline. The CDR3 sequence is 17 residues long. Trimming removed 5 bases from V and 6 bases from J; junction bases left unmatched: 13. The CDR3 sequence is CASRKDQGASGNSPLHF. The DNA of the CDR3 is TGCGCCAGCAGGAAGGACCAGGGGGCATCTGGTAATTCACCCCTCCACTTT.

The rearrangement joins TRBV19 to TRBJ1-2, with 7 bases identical to TRBD1. The germline CDR1 and CDR2 sequences are LNHDA and SQIVND (reference sequence). The V segment lost 5 bases and the J segment 1 base; nucleotides outside the gene matches: 10. The CDR3 length is 16 residues. The CDR3 region is CASSPSTDRNNYGYTF. The CDR3 bases are TGTGCCAGTAGTCCCAGCACGGACAGGAATAACTATGGCTACACCTTC.

This clone came up once. This chain links TRBV6-5 with TRBJ2-1, with D unclear. V was cut by 7 bases and J by 0 bases, with 7 bases left in between. The CDR3 is 13 amino acids. Germline assignment: CDR1 MNHEY and CDR2 SVGAGI. CDR3 in DNA: TGTGCCAGCACCTCTATCTCCTACAATGAGCAGTTCTTC. It translates to CASTSISYNEQFF.

The rearrangement links TRBV4-1 to TRBJ2-7; D not resolved. The CDR3 length is 13 residues. Trimming removed 3 bases at V and 3 bases at J, with 9 bases between. Germline V gene data show CDR1 as MGHRA and CDR2 as YSYEKL. The CDR3 DNA reads as TGCGCCAGCAGCCAGTTTGGCGGCTACGAGCAGTACTTC. It yields the protein CASSQFGGYEQYF.

The chain uses TRBV6-1 and TRBJ2-7, with D perhaps TRBD1 (5 bases). Germline CDR1 reads MNHNS; CDR2 reads SASEGT. The CDR3 contains 17 residues. V was clipped by 4 bases and J by 2 bases, with 21 bases between them. The CDR3 nucleotides read TGTGCCAGCAGTGCTTTAGGGGTGGGGCCGTCCACCTACGAGCAGTACTTC. This codes for CASSALGVGPSTYEQYF.

In its sample, this clone was seen once. The chain uses TRBV7-2 and TRBJ1-4; possibly TRBD1 for D (5 bases). The CDR3 runs to 13 residues. Trimming cost V 4 bases and J 6 bases, with 9 bases left between them. Per germline, CDR1 SGHTA and CDR2 FQGNSA. The CDR3 protein is CASSSGRDEKLFF. CDR3 in DNA: TGTGCCAGCAGCTCAGGGAGGGATGAAAAACTGTTTTTT.

The chain has TRBV7-6 and TRBJ2-7; a weak D match, TRBD1 (6 bases). Germline CDR1 SGHVS, CDR2 FNYEAQ. Trimming pared 4 bases from V and 3 bases from J, leaving 13 bases between. CDR3 length equals 14 residues. The CDR3 sequence is CASSSGTSHYEQYF. CDR3 DNA: TGTGCCAGCAGCTCCGGGACAAGTCACTACGAGCAGTACTTC.

The chain employs TRBV9 and TRBJ2-3; tentatively, D is TRBD2 (5 bases). This CDR3 spans 15 amino acids. V lost 3 bases and J 6 bases, leaving 17 bases between the germline ends. CDR1 is SGDLS and CDR2 is YYNGEE in the germline V gene. CDR3 DNA: TGTGCCAGCAGCGCGCCCAAGGAGGCGGTGGATACGCAGTATTTT. It codes for CASSAPKEAVDTQYF.

The J gene is TRBJ1-1, the V gene TRBV19; TRBD1 matches at 8 bases. The CDR3 length is 13 residues. J lost 3 bases, V lost 6 bases, and 3 bases had no gene match. Germline V gene data show CDR1 as LNHDA and CDR2 as SQIVND (reference sequence). DNA of the CDR3: TGTGCCAGTAGAGTACAGGGGGACACTGAAGCTTTCTTT. Amino acid sequence: CASRVQGDTEAFF.